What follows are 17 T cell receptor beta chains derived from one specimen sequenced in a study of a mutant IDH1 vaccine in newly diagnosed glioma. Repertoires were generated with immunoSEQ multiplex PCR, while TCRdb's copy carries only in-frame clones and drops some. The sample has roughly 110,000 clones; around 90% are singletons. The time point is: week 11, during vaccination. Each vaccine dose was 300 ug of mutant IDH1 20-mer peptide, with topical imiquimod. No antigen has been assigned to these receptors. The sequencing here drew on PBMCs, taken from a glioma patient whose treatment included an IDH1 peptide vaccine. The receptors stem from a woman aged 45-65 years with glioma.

The CDR3 loop is CASTAANYGYTF. CDR3 in DNA: TGTGCCAGCACGGCGGCTAACTATGGCTACACCTTC. The genes are TRBV28 and TRBJ1-2; D gene uncertain. Per germline, CDR1 MDHEN and CDR2 SYDVKM. The CDR3 runs 12 residues. V lost 7 bases and J lost 0, with 6 bases in between.

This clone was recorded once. The CDR3 DNA reads as TGTGCCAGCAGTTACTCGAGGACAGGGGACTCCTACGAGCAGTACTTC. It specifies CASSYSRTGDSYEQYF. The V and J genes are TRBV6-5 and TRBJ2-5; TRBD1 aligns across 9 bases. The end of the DNA fits TRBJ2-7 better, so the J call may be wrong. Germline CDR1 MNHEY, CDR2 SVGAGI. The length of the CDR3 is 16 residues.

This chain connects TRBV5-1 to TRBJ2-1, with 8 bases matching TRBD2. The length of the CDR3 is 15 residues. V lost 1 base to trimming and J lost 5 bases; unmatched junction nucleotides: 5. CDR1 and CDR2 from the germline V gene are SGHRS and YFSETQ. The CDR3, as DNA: TGCGCCAGCAGCTTGAGTCTAGCGGGCAACAATGAGCAGTTCTTC. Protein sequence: CASSLSLAGNNEQFF.

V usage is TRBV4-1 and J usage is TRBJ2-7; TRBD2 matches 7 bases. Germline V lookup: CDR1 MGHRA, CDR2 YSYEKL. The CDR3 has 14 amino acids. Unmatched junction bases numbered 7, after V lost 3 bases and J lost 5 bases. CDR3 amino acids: CASSHGRERDEQYF. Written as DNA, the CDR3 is TGCGCCAGCAGCCACGGGCGGGAGAGAGACGAGCAGTACTTC.

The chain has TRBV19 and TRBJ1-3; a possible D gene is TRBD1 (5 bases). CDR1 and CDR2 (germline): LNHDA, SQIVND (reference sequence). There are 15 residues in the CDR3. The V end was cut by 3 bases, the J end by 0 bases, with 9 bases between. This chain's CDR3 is CASSIGAGSGNTIYF. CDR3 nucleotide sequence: TGTGCCAGTAGTATCGGGGCCGGCTCTGGAAACACCATATATTTT.

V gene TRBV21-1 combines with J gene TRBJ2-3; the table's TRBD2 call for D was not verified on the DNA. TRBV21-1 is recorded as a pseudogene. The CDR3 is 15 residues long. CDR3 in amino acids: CASVPGWTSTDTQYF. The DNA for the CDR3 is TGTGCCAGCGTACCCGGGTGGACTAGCACAGATACGCAGTATTTT.

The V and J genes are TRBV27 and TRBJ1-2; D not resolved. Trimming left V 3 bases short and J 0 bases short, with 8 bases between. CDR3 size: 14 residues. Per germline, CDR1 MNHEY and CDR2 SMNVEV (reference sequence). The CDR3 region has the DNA TGTGCCAGCAGTTTTGTTCCACCTAACTATGGCTACACCTTC. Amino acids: CASSFVPPNYGYTF.

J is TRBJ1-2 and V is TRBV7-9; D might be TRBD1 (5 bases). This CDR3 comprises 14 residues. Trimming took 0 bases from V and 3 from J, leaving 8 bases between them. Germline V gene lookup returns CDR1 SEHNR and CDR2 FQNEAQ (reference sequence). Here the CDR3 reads CASSLAQGYYGYTF. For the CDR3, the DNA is TGTGCCAGCAGCTTAGCCCAGGGCTACTATGGCTACACCTTC.

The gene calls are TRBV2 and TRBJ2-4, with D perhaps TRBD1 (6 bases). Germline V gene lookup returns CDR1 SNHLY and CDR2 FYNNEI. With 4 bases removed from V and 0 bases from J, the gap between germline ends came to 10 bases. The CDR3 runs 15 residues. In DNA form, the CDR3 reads TGTGCCAGCAGTGGGACAGCACTAGCCAAAAACATTCAGTACTTC. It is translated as CASSGTALAKNIQYF.

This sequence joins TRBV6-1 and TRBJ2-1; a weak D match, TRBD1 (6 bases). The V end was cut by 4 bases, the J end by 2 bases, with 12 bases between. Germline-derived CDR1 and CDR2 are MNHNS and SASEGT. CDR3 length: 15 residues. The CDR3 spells CASSVQGFAYNEQFF. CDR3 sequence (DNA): TGTGCCAGCAGTGTACAGGGTTTTGCCTACAATGAGCAGTTCTTC.

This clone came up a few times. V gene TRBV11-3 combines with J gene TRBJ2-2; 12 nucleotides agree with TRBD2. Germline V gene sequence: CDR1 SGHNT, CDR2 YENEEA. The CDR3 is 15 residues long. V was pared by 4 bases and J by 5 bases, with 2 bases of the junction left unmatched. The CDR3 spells CASSSGLAGTGELFF. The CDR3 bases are TGTGCCAGCAGCTCTGGACTAGCGGGAACCGGGGAGCTGTTTTTT.

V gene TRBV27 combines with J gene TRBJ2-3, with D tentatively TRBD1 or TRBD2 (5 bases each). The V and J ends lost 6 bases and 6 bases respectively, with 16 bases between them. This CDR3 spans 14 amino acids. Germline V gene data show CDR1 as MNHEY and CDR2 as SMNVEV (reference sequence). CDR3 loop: CASSPGTRVDTQYF. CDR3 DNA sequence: TGTGCCAGCAGCCCCGGGACGCGGGTGGATACGCAGTATTTT.

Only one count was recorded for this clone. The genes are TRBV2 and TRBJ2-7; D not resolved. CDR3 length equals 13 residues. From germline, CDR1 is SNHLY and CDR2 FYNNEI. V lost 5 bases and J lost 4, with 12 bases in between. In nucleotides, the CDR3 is TGTGCCAGCAGTCTTCTAAGAACTTACGAGCAGTACTTC. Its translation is CASSLLRTYEQYF.

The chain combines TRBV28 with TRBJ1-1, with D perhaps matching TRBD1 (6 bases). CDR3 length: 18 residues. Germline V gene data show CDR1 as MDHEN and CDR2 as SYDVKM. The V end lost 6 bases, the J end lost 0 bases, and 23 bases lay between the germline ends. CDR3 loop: CASSPDRFRRTLNTEAFF. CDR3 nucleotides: TGTGCCAGCAGCCCCGACAGGTTCCGCAGAACTCTGAACACTGAAGCTTTCTTT.

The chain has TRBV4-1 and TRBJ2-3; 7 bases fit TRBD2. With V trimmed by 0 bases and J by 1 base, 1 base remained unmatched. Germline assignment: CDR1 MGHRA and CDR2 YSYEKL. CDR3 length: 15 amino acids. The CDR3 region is CASSQDREGTDTQYF. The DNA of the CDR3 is TGCGCCAGCAGCCAAGACCGGGAGGGCACAGATACGCAGTATTTT.

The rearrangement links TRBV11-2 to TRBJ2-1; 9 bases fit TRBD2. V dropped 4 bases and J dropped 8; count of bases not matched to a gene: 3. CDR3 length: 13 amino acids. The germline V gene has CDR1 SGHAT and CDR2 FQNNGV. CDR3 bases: TGTGCCAGCAGCTCGGGACTAGCTTATGAGCAGTTCTTC. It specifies CASSSGLAYEQFF.

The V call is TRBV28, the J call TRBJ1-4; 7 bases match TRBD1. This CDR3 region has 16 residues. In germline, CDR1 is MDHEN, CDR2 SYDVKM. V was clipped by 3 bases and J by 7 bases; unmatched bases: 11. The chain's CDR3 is CASSFSGGTVGEKLFF. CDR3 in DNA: TGTGCCAGCAGTTTTAGTGGAGGGACAGTCGGTGAAAAACTGTTTTTT.